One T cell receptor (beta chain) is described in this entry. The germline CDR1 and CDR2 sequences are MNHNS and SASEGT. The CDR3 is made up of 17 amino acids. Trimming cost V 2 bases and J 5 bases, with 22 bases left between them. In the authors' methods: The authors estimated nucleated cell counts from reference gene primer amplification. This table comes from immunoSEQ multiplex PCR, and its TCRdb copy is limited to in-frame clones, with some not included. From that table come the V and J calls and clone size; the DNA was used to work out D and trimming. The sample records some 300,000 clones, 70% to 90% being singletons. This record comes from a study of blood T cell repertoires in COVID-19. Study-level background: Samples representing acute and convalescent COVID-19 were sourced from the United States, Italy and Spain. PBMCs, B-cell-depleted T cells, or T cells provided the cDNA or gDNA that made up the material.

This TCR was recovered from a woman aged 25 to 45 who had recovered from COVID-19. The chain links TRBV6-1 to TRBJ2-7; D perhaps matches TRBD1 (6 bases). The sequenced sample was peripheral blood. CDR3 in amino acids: CASSEIPKGRGTHEQYF. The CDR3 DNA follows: TGTGCCAGCAGTGAAATCCCCAAAGGCAGGGGTACCCACGAGCAGTACTTC.